This TCR beta chain derives from a study of T-cell memory formation after mild COVID-19. Study-level information: TCR clusters were mostly confined to one donor each.

TCRdb ran MiXCR on the 5' RACE reads and lists one entry per CDR3 protein. This table holds about 140,000 distinct CDR3 sequences, 13% to 15% found once. Germline CDR1 SGHDN, CDR2 FVKESK. Trimming removed 0 bases from V and 4 bases from J; junction bases left unmatched: 3. The CDR3 is 15 amino acids. This receptor was taken from an adult woman who had mild COVID-19 (a few samples of this study predate the infection). Cell type and time point are not known. The gene calls are TRBV14 and TRBJ2-1; 7 nucleotides agree with TRBD2. Sequencing was carried out using PBMCs or a T cell subset sorted from them (not recorded which). CDR3: CASSQDNGGYNEQFF. The CDR3 nucleotides read TGTGCCAGCAGCCAAGACAACGGGGGGTACAATGAGCAGTTCTTC. Using reference TRBV14 and TRBJ2-1 for the parts outside the CDR3, the full variable domain is EAGVTQFPSHSVIEKGQTVTLRCDPISGHDNLYWYRRVMGKEIKFLLHFVKESKQDESGMPNNRFLAERTGGTYSTLKVQPAELEDSGVYFCASSQDNGGYNEQFFGPGTRLTVL.